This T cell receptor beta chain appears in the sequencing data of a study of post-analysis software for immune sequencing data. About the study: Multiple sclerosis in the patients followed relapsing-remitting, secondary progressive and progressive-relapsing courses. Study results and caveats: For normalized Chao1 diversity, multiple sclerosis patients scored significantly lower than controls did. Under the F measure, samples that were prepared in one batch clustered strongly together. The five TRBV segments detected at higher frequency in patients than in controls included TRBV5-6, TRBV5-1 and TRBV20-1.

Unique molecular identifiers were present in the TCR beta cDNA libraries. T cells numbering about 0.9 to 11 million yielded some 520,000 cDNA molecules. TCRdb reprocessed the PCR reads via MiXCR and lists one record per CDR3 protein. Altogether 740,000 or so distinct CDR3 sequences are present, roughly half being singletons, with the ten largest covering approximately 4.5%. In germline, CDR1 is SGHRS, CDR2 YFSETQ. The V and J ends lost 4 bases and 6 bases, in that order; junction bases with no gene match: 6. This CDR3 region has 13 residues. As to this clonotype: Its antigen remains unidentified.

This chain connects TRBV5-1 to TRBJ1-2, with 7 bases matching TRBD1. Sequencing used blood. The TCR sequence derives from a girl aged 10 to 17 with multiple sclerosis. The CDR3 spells CASSTGQLDGYTF. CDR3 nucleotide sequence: TGCGCCAGCAGCACGGGACAGCTTGATGGCTACACCTTC.